Presented here are 20 T cell receptor beta chains from one specimen sequenced in a study of T cell repertoires in ileal Crohn's disease. Sequenced by immunoSEQ multiplex PCR; TCRdb stores in-frame clones only, minus some. The sample lists 9,500 to 10,000 clones; about 80% were seen once. The sample comprised ileal tissue. These receptors all stem from an adult with Crohn's disease.

By frequency in the sample, this clone is large. The chain links TRBV5-1 to TRBJ1-1; D possibly corresponds to TRBD1 (5 bases). This CDR3 spans 13 amino acids. V was shortened by 0 bases and J by 6 bases, with 9 bases between the two germline ends. Germline CDR1 reads SGHRS; CDR2 reads YFSETQ. The CDR3 is CASSLDGGAEAFF. The CDR3 nucleotides read TGCGCCAGCAGCTTGGACGGGGGGGCTGAAGCTTTCTTT.

This clone occurred once. The chain recombines TRBV7-2 with TRBJ2-7; weak D call: TRBD2 (6 bases). This CDR3 comprises 12 residues. CDR1 is SGHTA, CDR2 FQGNSA, per germline. V was shortened by 5 bases and J by 7 bases, with 12 bases between the two germline ends. CDR3 DNA sequence: TGTGCCAGCAGCCCCCGGGCGGGAGAGCAGTACTTC. Its translation: CASSPRAGEQYF.

The J gene is TRBJ1-5, the V gene TRBV6-1, with no clear D. V was clipped by 6 bases and J by 0 bases, with 9 bases between them. This CDR3 is 14 amino acids long. The germline V gene encodes CDR1 MNHNS and CDR2 SASEGT. This CDR3 is CASSPTLSNQPQHF. CDR3 sequence (DNA): TGTGCCAGCAGCCCGACACTTAGCAATCAGCCCCAGCATTTT.

This clone is medium-sized within its sample. This rearrangement joins TRBV19 to TRBJ2-4; D not resolved. With 8 bases removed from V and 1 base from J, the gap between germline ends came to 9 bases. This CDR3 comprises 13 residues. Per germline, CDR1 LNHDA and CDR2 SQIVND (reference sequence). The DNA of the CDR3 is TGTGCCAGTGCCGGTGCCGCCAAAAACATTCAGTACTTC. Amino acid sequence: CASAGAAKNIQYF.

A word on this clone: In the same sample, other DNA sequences code for this CDR3. This chain connects TRBV7-2 to TRBJ1-5, with D perhaps matching TRBD1 (5 bases). CDR1 and CDR2 from the germline V gene are SGHTA and FQGNSA. CDR3 size: 15 residues. V was cut by 0 bases and J by 2 bases, with 8 bases left in between. This CDR3 is CASSLAGGGNQPQHF. Written as DNA, the CDR3 is TGTGCCAGCAGCTTAGCGGGGGGAGGCAATCAGCCCCAGCATTTT.

The chain recombines TRBV6-6 with TRBJ2-7; tentative D call: TRBD1 (6 bases). Germline assignment: CDR1 MNHNY and CDR2 SVGAGI (reference sequence). V gave up 6 bases and J gave up 6 bases, with 15 bases separating them. The CDR3 length is 13 residues. The CDR3 sequence is CASSPPQGSEQYF. As DNA, the CDR3 is TGTGCCAGCAGCCCCCCCCAGGGGTCCGAGCAGTACTTC.

This clone has a handful of counts. The chain recombines TRBV27 with TRBJ2-7; 11 bases fit TRBD2. Trimming removed 8 bases from V and 5 bases from J; junction bases left unmatched: 8. This CDR3 has 14 residues. The germline gives CDR1 MNHEY, CDR2 SMNVEV (reference sequence). For the CDR3, the DNA is TGTGCCAGCGGAAGACCGGGACTAGCGGACGAGCAGTACTTC. Amino acid sequence: CASGRPGLADEQYF.

The rearrangement links TRBV7-9 to TRBJ2-1; 9 bases line up with TRBD2. V lost 4 bases to trimming and J lost 7 bases; unmatched junction nucleotides: 11. The germline CDR1 and CDR2 sequences are SEHNR and FQNEAQ (reference sequence). There are 16 residues in the CDR3. The CDR3 is CASSSLGAGGTNEQFF. The CDR3 DNA follows: TGTGCCAGCAGCTCCCTGGGGGCGGGAGGGACGAATGAGCAGTTCTTC.

V is TRBV11-3 and J is TRBJ2-2, with a possible D match to TRBD2 (6 bases). Per germline, CDR1 SGHNT and CDR2 YENEEA. CDR3 length: 17 residues. Trimming pared 0 bases from V and 0 bases from J, leaving 11 bases between. For the CDR3, the DNA is TGTGCCAGCAGCTTAGACCTAGGAGGGACGAACACCGGGGAGCTGTTTTTT. It is translated as CASSLDLGGTNTGELFF.

This chain connects TRBV11-2 to TRBJ1-5; D uncertain. Trimming removed 0 bases from V and 7 bases from J, with 7 bases in between. The CDR3 is made up of 13 amino acids. Germline V CDR1 and CDR2: SGHAT, FQNNGV. The CDR3 here is CASSLDLSQPQHF. For the CDR3, the DNA is TGTGCCAGCAGCTTAGATCTGTCCCAGCCCCAGCATTTT.

The CDR3: CSASSQAEAFF. CDR3 bases: TGCAGTGCTAGTTCCCAGGCCGAAGCTTTCTTT. V usage is TRBV20-1 and J usage is TRBJ1-1; D unclear. The CDR3 extends over 11 amino acids. V was trimmed by 3 bases and J by 8 bases, leaving 10 bases between them. Germline V gene lookup returns CDR1 DFQATT and CDR2 SNEGSKA (reference sequence).

The chain links TRBV27 to TRBJ2-3, with TRBD2 matching over 12 bases. Looked up from germline, CDR1 is MNHEY and CDR2 is SMNVEV (reference sequence). This CDR3 contains 18 residues. Trimming took 7 bases from V and 1 from J; bases not matched to a gene: 12. The CDR3 DNA is TGTGCCAGCACCTCATTACTACTAGCGGGAGGACGCACAGATACGCAGTATTTT. This gives the protein CASTSLLLAGGRTDTQYF.

The genes are TRBV2 and TRBJ1-2; possible D gene TRBD1, 6 bases. The germline CDR1 and CDR2 sequences are SNHLY and FYNNEI. The CDR3 extends over 12 amino acids. V shed 5 bases and J shed 5 bases, with 9 bases lying between them. The CDR3 protein is CASSRDIYGYTF. The CDR3 DNA sequence: TGTGCCAGCAGTCGGGACATTTATGGCTACACCTTC.

V usage is TRBV5-4 and J usage is TRBJ1-2; TRBD1 is a possible D gene (6 bases). This CDR3 has 12 amino acids. Trimming left V 5 bases short and J 6 bases short, with 11 bases between. Per the germline V gene, CDR1 is SGHNT and CDR2 is YYREEE (reference sequence). CDR3 DNA: TGTGCCAGCAGTTACAGGGTCGATGGCTACACCTTC. This encodes CASSYRVDGYTF.

A word on this clone: This is likely an artifact of a read error, given a far larger clone one base away. This sequence joins TRBV9 and TRBJ2-7; 8 positions match TRBD2. CDR1 is SGDLS, CDR2 YYNGEE, per germline. The CDR3 is 13 residues long. V trimming: 0 bases; J trimming: 12 bases; junction bases outside the gene matches: 8. The CDR3 reads CASSVGSPGGLYF. The CDR3 DNA follows: TGTGCCAGCAGCGTAGGGTCCCCGGGAGGGCTGTACTTC.

The genes are TRBV2 and TRBJ2-3; possibly TRBD1 for D (6 bases). The CDR3 loop spans 15 amino acids. Germline CDR1 and CDR2: SNHLY and FYNNEI. Trimming removed 8 bases at V and 0 bases at J, with 15 bases between. The CDR3: CASRDISSSTDTQYF. The CDR3 nucleotides read TGTGCCAGCCGGGACATTTCTTCTAGCACAGATACGCAGTATTTT.

This clone was picked up one time. The chain is built from TRBV19 and TRBJ2-2; D is uncertain. Trimming cost V 3 bases and J 0 bases, with 8 bases left between them. This CDR3 comprises 15 residues. Germline V gene sequence: CDR1 LNHDA, CDR2 SQIVND (reference sequence). The chain's CDR3 is CASSMVGPNTGELFF. The CDR3 DNA reads as TGTGCCAGTAGTATGGTCGGTCCGAACACCGGGGAGCTGTTTTTT.

The chain links TRBV2 to TRBJ1-2; D is perhaps TRBD1 (5 bases). The CDR3 runs 14 residues. Trimming took off 6 bases at V and 0 bases at J, with 11 bases between the two ends. CDR1 is SNHLY and CDR2 is FYNNEI in the germline V gene. The CDR3 bases are TGTGCCAGCAGGGGGGGGGAACCTAACTATGGCTACACCTTC. Its protein is CASRGGEPNYGYTF.

The gene calls are TRBV6-4 and TRBJ1-1; no clear D. Germline CDR1 is MRHNA and CDR2 is SNTAGT. The CDR3 totals 14 residues. Trimming pared 0 bases from V and 6 bases from J, leaving 11 bases between. CDR3 in DNA: TGTGCCAGCAGTGACTCGAGAAGAGCGGCTGAAGCTTTCTTT. It encodes CASSDSRRAAEAFF.

V usage is TRBV9 and J usage is TRBJ1-6; the D gene is possibly TRBD1 (6 bases). Germline CDR1 is SGDLS and CDR2 is YYNGEE. Trimming removed 5 bases at V and 10 bases at J, with 16 bases between. This CDR3 spans 14 amino acids. The DNA of the CDR3 is TGTGCCAGCAGGGGACATCAAGGATCGTCACCCCTCCACTTT. Amino acid sequence: CASRGHQGSSPLHF.